A single T cell receptor beta chain is shown here with its context. No cognate antigen has been identified for it. No per-base quality is available; no much larger clone lies one base away. This record comes from a study of CD4 T cells in relation to SARS-CoV-2 and coronaviruses (dated by TCRdb to the early 2020s). Regarding the study in general: The ViraFEST assay cultured PBMCs with antigen for nine to eleven days, then sequenced TCR beta CDR3s to find antigen-specific clonal expansions. Patient-derived lymphoblastoid cell lines were used to map the HLA restriction of shared crossreactive spike epitopes. The full convalescent cohort of approximately 13 patients had a median age of about 37 years, ranging from about 20 to 75 years. At the level of individual TCR clonotypes, the study evaluated whether memory CD4+ T cells crossreact between the spike proteins of SARS-CoV-2 and those of common cold coronaviruses. A different TCR-beta assay, based on Illumina, was used to sequence expansion assays from other donors in the study. Of the 12 convalescent patients, 8 were male and 4 were female, and two of the subjects were Hispanic. Samples from three pre-COVID donors and the naive versus memory experiments were sequenced with the Adaptive Biotechnologies TCR-sequencing kit; other data were Illumina-based.

General study outcomes and caveats: Crossreactive clones showed significantly weaker SARS-CoV-2-driven expansion than monoreactive clones, consistent with antigenic imprinting. About 60% of donors had memory CD4+ clonotypes that crossrecognized SARS-CoV-2 and at least one common cold coronavirus spike. Because the crossreactivity analysis focused on spike protein, crossreactivity against other viral proteins was not assessed. Naive versus memory sequencing indicated that memory recall responses, rather than primary responses primed during culture, are detected by the assay. Because no donor provided both pre-pandemic and post-infection samples, tracing the source of pre-existing responses was limited. Small numbers of patients and of tested TCRs were a limitation of the study.

There are 16 amino acids in the CDR3, from cysteine to phenylalanine inclusive. Solely the CDR3 DNA is kept, with 48 bases framed from the first base. CDR1 SEHNR and CDR2 FQNEAQ were looked up in the germline V gene (reference sequence). Cut back by 4 bases and 4 bases, the V and J ends lie 18 bases apart. Naive and memory CD4+ T cells were separated from cryopreserved PBMCs through CD4 enrichment, which was followed by EasySep naive CD4+ T cell enrichment. Sorted naive or memory CD4+ T cells (roughly 92,000) were grown at a 1:1 ratio with T cell-depleted PBMCs and CEF peptides for roughly 9 days. Each peptide culture condition was generally run in triplicate replicate wells. PBMCs were isolated from leukapheresis product or whole blood by Ficoll-Paque PLUS gradient centrifugation. PBMCs were either cryopreserved at -140 degrees C or used fresh in the expansion assay. The QIAamp Micro DNA Kit was used to extract genomic DNA from the CD4+ T cells.

CEF-cultured naive and memory CD4+ T cell DNA received survey-level immunoSEQ TCR-beta sequencing. The source study handled its data this way. During preprocessing, nonproductive sequences were removed, along with CDR3s that did not begin with C, did not end with F or W, or were shorter than 7 amino acids. The MANAFEST web app identified antigen-specific clonotypes based on expansion compared with the reference and other culture wells. A clone was considered positive if significant expansion relative to the reference culture was observed in 2 of 3 replicate wells at an FDR below 0.05. To be called positive, a clone also had to show significant expansion compared with every other tandem well and an odds ratio greater than 5. Cultured and uncultured naive and memory CD4+ repertoires were searched for previously identified spike- and CEF-reactive CDR3s. CDR3 homology was measured as pairwise Levenshtein distance, computed with the stringdist R package after trimming three terminal residues from each end. TCRdb took over this immuneACCESS table, retaining in-frame rearrangements with V and J assigned. Such tables are incomplete; in checked studies, under half of the missing clones stem from an unresolved V gene, and the remainder is unexplained. V, J and clone size were drawn from that table, and D and trimming were deduced from the DNA. The sample data list 35,000 to 40,000 clones, and approximately 82% of these were observed just once. The ten largest make up around 4.2% of the sample.

The sample comprised naive CD4+ T cells from PBMCs, cultured in vitro. The cell subset or site tag for this specimen amounts to: naive CD4+ T cells isolated by negative enrichment. The chain was built from TRBV7-9 and TRBJ2-3, with the D gene too uncertain to name. The clonotype was recovered from an adult with COVID-19. The CDR3 has the sequence CASSWWGGVTSDTQYF. The nucleotide sequence is TGTGCCAGCAGCTGGTGGGGTGGGGTTACTTCAGATACGCAGTATTTT.